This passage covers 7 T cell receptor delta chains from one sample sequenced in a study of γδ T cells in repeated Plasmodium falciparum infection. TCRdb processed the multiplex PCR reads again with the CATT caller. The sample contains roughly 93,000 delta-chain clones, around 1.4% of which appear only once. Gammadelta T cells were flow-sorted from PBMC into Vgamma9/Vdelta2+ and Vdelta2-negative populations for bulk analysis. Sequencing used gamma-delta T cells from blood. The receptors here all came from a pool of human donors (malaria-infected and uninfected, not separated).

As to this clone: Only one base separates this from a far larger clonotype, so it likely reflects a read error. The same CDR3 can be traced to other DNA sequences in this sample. In DNA form, the CDR3 reads TGTGCTCTTGGGGATGGAGTCCTATGGCTGGGAGCGCACACCGATAAACTCATCTTT. Its protein product is CALGDGVLWLGAHTDKLIF. V gene TRDV1 combines with J gene TRDJ1, with D tentatively TRDD2 or TRDD3 (5 bases each). From germline, CDR1 is TSWWSYY and CDR2 QGS. V dropped 3 bases and J dropped 0 bases, with 23 bases sitting between them. This CDR3 contains 19 residues.

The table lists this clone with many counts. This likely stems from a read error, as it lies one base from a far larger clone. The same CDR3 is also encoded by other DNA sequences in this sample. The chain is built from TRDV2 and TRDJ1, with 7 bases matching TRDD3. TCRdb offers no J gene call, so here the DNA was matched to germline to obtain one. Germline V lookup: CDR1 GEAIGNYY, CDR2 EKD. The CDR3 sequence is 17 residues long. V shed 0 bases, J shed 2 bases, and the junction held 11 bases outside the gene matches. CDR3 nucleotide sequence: TGTGCCTGTGACACCGTGGGGGAGGCCCCAAGAACCGATAAACTCATCTTT. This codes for CACDTVGEAPRTDKLIF.

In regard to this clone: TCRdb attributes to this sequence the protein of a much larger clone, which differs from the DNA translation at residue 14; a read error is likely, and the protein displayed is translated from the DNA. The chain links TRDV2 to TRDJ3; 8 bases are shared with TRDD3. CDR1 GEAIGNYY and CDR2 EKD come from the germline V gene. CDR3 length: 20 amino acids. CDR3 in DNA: TGTGCCTGTGACACCGGCGACTGGGGGGAAAGCTCCTGGAACACCCGACAGATGTTTTTC. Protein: CACDTGDWGESSWNTRQMFF.

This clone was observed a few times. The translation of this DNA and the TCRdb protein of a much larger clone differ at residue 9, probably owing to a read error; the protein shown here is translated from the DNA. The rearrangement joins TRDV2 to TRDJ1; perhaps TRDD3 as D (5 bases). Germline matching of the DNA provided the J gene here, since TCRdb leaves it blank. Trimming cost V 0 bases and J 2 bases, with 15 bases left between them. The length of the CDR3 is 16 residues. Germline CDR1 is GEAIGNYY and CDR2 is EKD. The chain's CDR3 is CACDTVGHHQTDKLIF. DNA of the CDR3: TGTGCCTGTGACACCGTGGGGCATCACCAGACCGATAAACTCATCTTT.

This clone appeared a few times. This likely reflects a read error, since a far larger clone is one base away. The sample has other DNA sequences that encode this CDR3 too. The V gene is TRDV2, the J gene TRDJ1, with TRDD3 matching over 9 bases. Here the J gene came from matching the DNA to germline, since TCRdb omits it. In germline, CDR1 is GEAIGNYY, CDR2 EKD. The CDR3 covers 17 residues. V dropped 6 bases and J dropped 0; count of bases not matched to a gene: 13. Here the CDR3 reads CACNYLGDQGYTDKLIF. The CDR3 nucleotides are TGTGCCTGTAACTATCTGGGGGATCAGGGGTACACCGATAAACTCATCTTT.

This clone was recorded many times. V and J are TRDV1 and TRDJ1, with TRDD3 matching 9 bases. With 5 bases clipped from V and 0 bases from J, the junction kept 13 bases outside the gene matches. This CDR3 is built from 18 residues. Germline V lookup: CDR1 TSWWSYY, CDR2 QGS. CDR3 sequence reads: CALGPRVLGDPYTDKLIF. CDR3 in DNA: TGTGCTCTTGGGCCAAGGGTTCTGGGGGATCCCTACACCGATAAACTCATCTTT.

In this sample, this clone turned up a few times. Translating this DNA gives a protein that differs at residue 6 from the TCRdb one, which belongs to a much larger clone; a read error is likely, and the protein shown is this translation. The CDR3 is CAFPSRFTGGSAGGTDKLIF. The CDR3 DNA is TGTGCCTTTCCCTCCCGATTTACTGGGGGATCCGCTGGGGGAACCGATAAACTCATCTTT. The rearrangement joins TRDV3 to TRDJ1, with 10 bases identical to TRDD3. The J gene, not given by TCRdb, was assigned here from a germline match of the nucleotide sequence. V trimming: 2 bases; J trimming: 2 bases; junction bases outside the gene matches: 23. The CDR3 spans 20 residues. Germline V CDR1 and CDR2: TVYSNPD, GDNSRS (reference sequence).